This T cell receptor beta chain emerged from a study of lymphopenia after photon versus proton radiotherapy. General study results and limits: Larger post-nadir TCR diversity loss correlated inversely with survival in deceased patients. Under photons, naive T cells and diversity fell while effector/memory populations rose. After the lymphocyte nadir, photon-treated repertoires showed oligoclonal expansion, especially of CD8+ Temra cells.

On this clone: What it binds is unknown.

Germline values: CDR1 SNHLY, CDR2 FYNNEI. Trimming shortened V by 3 bases and J by 0 bases, and 11 bases separated the two germline ends. The CDR3 has 16 amino acids. The table came from immunoSEQ multiplex PCR; TCRdb's copy has only in-frame clones and leaves some out. In the table there are about 55,000 clones, 70% to 85% of which are singletons. The material was peripheral blood, obtained from a patient treated with proton-based radiotherapy. The chain employs TRBV2 and TRBJ1-4; D uncertain. This sequence originates from a man in his sixties with pancreatic cancer. The CDR3 protein is CASSEAGFATNEKLFF. The CDR3 DNA sequence: TGTGCCAGCAGTGAGGCCGGATTTGCAACTAATGAAAAACTGTTTTTT.